The present T cell receptor beta chain was sequenced within a study of PD-1 blockade in classical Hodgkin lymphoma. The overall study: On a schedule of every 2 weeks, patients received nivolumab 3 mg/kg intravenously.

A word on this clone: Its antigen is as yet unknown.

Time point denoted: cycle 4 day 1 (C4D1), after 5 to 7 weeks of nivolumab. Relapses following autologous stem cell transplantation were seen in all patients, with brentuximab vedotin exposure varying. Magnetic depletion of unwanted cells isolated CD4+ T cells from thawed PBMCs. Method: immunoSEQ multiplex PCR; TCRdb's copy keeps in-frame clones and lacks some. The sample consists of 20,000 to 25,000 clones, around 75% of them appearing once. Notes on the study in general: Unlike CD8+ TCR diversity, which did not rise significantly by C4D1, CD4+ TCR diversity did. Whoever responded completely had baseline diversity much like that seen in newly diagnosed patients.

CDR1 is WNHNN, CDR2 SYGVQD, per germline (reference sequence). The CDR3 runs 13 residues. V lost 2 bases, J lost 3 bases, and 8 bases lay in between. Material: CD4+ T cells from blood, obtained before the fourth cycle of nivolumab. The chain is built from TRBV10-1 and TRBJ2-7; D gene ambiguous. This TCR was recovered from a human donor with classical Hodgkin lymphoma. The CDR3 nucleotides read TGCGCCAGCAGTGAGGGGCAGAGCTACGAGCAGTACTTC. It yields the protein CASSEGQSYEQYF.